This T cell receptor beta chain was sequenced for a study of Ad26.COV2.S vaccination and SARS-CoV-2 variants. This CDR3 comprises 16 residues. From germline, CDR1 is MNHEY and CDR2 SMNVEV (reference sequence). Trimming shortened V by 5 bases and J by 5 bases, and 21 bases separated the two germline ends. Here immunoSEQ multiplex PCR was the method, and the copy in TCRdb shows in-frame clones only, minus some. This table holds about 440,000 clones, 90% found once. Treatment described: around 19 received Ad26.COV2.S at low or high dose, single or two shots; a few received placebo; per-sample allocation not given. Sampling took place 63 days after the first vaccine or placebo injection.

This receptor was identified in a person between 18 and 65 years old who received the Ad26.COV2.S COVID-19 vaccine or a placebo. Specimen: peripheral blood, collected in a trial of Ad26.COV2.S vaccine versus placebo. The V call is TRBV27, the J call TRBJ2-5; unclear D gene. CDR3 loop: CASSPHLVRPLETQYF. The DNA for the CDR3 is TGTGCCAGCAGTCCCCATCTAGTTCGGCCCTTGGAGACCCAGTACTTC.